These T cell receptor beta chains were read from a single sample in a study of blood T cell repertoires in COVID-19. Data came from immunoSEQ multiplex PCR; TCRdb stores just in-frame clones and leaves some out. The profile shows about 280,000 clones, about 90% of them singletons. Sample: PBMCs or T cells enriched from blood (not recorded which). These receptor sequences come from a woman aged 60 to 75 who had recovered from COVID-19. CDR3s include the opening cysteine and the closing phenylalanine or tryptophan. The size entry is marked missing in some rows and otherwise reads once, few, many or a size class.

15,-,TRBV5-1,CASGYGSGPYNEQFF
17,-,TRBV7-2,CASSSRGAGKSNQPQHF
14,-,TRBV7-9,CASIRWGGGETQYF
16,-,TRBV5-1,CASSFSRGAYTDTQYF
18,-,TRBV15,CATSRDIWPGGAGTEAFF
14,-,TRBV5-4,CASSQRVAGGEQFF
12,-,TRBV19,CASSTGNTEAFF
15,-,TRBV7-6,CASRQNRGRQYGYTF
13,once,TRBV29-1,CSVERDRSTEAFF
19,-,TRBV7-9,CASSSMGSLAGGPNNEQFF
13,-,TRBV2,CASTYRADNEQFF
17,-,TRBV3-1/TRBV3-2,CASSPINGRGGTDTQYF
15,few,TRBV7-2,CASSLYNRLWEGYTF
18,few,TRBV7-2,CASSLYRTGGQLRDTQYF
17,-,TRBV5-1,CASSLEPGPGEGYIQYF
16,-,TRBV28,CASSPPTSGWRDEQFF
13,-,TRBV3-1/TRBV3-2,CASSQTDSLEAFF
12,-,TRBV9,CASSFDTREVFF
15,once,TRBV30,CAWSVRYSGNQPQHF
13,-,TRBV30,CAWSAGTGRTIYF
13,once,TRBV7-9,CASSALAADEQYF
17,-,TRBV4-2,CASSLTGRTGGSYEQYF
14,-,TRBV7-6,CASSPGSRGNEQFF
19,-,TRBV4-1,CASSQLTGTSQAQAYEQYF
15,-,TRBV5-1,CASSTGTGQHQPQHF
14,-,TRBV4-2,CASSQSTGAYGYTF
16,-,TRBV6-5,CASSYGWTGVTYGYTF
12,-,TRBV10-2,CASSNSAGTQYF